Listed below are T cell receptor beta chains from one sample, sequenced in a study of post-analysis software for immune sequencing data. TCRdb redid the calling of the PCR reads with MiXCR, one entry per CDR3 protein. The data hold 550,000 to 700,000 distinct CDR3 sequences, with 44% observed a single time. Specimen: blood. The receptors here all came from a girl aged 5 to 17 with multiple sclerosis. Each CDR3 is given with its conserved first and last residue. The order of the fields is J gene, V gene, CDR3 protein.

NA TRBV20-1 CSASSTGTFEQYF
NA TRBV11-2 CASSFDRGNDEQYF
TRBJ2-3 TRBV6-6 CASSYLEGSTDTQYF
TRBJ2-1 TRBV12-3/TRBV12-4 CATTAGVSYNEQFF
TRBJ2-7 TRBV7-3 CASSLGPGSSGRNEQYF
TRBJ2-1 TRBV5-1 CASSFTLSNEQFF
TRBJ2-1 TRBV12-3/TRBV12-4 CASRDRDEQFF
TRBJ1-5 TRBV12-3/TRBV12-4 CATTQLTGNQPQHF
TRBJ2-5 TRBV3-1 CASSYRVTQYF
TRBJ1-2 TRBV10-2 CASSAGQRDGYTF
TRBJ2-3 TRBV7-2 CASSQFEGGTDTQYF
TRBJ1-1 TRBV29-1 CSVGAVVNTEAFF
NA TRBV12-3/TRBV12-4 CASSTGAQETQYF
TRBJ2-5 TRBV5-1 CASGGRRNQETQYF
TRBJ1-1 TRBV29-1 CSAVGQDSNTEAFF
TRBJ2-5 TRBV12-3/TRBV12-4 CASSHPRLAGGLGTQYF
TRBJ2-1 TRBV29-1 CSVGLLESANSYNEQFF
TRBJ1-6 TRBV7-8 CASSRRQGASPLHF
TRBJ2-3 TRBV4-1 CASSPTQTGADTQYF
TRBJ2-6 TRBV5-1 CASSSGQGAQGANVLTF
TRBJ1-2 TRBV12-3/TRBV12-4 CASSLSQGASYTF
TRBJ1-2 TRBV4-1 CANSQDEKRGYTF